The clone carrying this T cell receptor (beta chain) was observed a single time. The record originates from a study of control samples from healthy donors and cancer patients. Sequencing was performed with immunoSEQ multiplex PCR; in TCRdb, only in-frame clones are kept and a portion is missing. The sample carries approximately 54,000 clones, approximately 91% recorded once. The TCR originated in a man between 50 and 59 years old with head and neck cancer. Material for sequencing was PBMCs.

The DNA for the CDR3 is TGTGCCAGCAGCCAAGTTACTAGCGGAAGAGATACGCAGTATTTT. Translating gives CASSQVTSGRDTQYF. This chain joins TRBV3-1 (or the pseudogene TRBV3-2) and TRBJ2-3; TRBD2 aligns across 8 bases. The CDR3 is 15 amino acids. Germline V gene sequence: CDR1 LGHDT, CDR2 YNNKEL (reference sequence). J gave up 5 bases and V 1 base, and 5 bases lay outside the gene matches.